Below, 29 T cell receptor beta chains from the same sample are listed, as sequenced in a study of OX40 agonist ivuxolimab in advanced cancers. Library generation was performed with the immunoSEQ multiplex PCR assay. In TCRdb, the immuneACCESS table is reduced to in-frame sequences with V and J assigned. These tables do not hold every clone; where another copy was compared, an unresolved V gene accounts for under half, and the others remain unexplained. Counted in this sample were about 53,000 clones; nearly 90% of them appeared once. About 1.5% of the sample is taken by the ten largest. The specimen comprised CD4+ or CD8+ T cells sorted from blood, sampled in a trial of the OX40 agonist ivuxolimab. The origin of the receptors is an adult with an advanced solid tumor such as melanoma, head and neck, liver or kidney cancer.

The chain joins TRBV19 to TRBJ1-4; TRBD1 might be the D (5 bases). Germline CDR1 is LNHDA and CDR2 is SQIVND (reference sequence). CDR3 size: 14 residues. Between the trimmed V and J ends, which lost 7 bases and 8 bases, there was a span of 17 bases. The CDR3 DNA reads TGTGCCAGTACTCTGGACGGGCCAGGGGAAAAACTGTTTTTT. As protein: CASTLDGPGEKLFF.

For the CDR3, the DNA is TGTGCCAGCACTACAGGGCAGGGGAGCTCACCCCTCCACTTT. Translated: CASTTGQGSSPLHF. This sequence joins TRBV28 and TRBJ1-6; the D gene is possibly TRBD1 (6 bases). V lost 7 bases and J 10 bases, leaving 17 bases between the germline ends. The CDR3 is 14 residues long. Germline lookup yields CDR1 MDHEN and CDR2 SYDVKM.

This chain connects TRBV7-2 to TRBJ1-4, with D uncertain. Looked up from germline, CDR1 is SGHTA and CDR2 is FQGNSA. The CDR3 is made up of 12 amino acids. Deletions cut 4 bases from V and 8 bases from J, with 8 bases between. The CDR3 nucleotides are TGTGCCAGCAGCTCGGATAGGGAAAAACTGTTTTTT. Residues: CASSSDREKLFF. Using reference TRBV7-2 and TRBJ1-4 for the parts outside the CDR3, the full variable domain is GAGVSQSPSNKVTEKGKDVELRCDPISGHTALYWYRQSLGQGLEFLIYFQGNSAPDKSGLPSDRFSAERTGGSVSTLTIQRTQQEDSAVYLCASSSDREKLFFGSGTQLSVL.

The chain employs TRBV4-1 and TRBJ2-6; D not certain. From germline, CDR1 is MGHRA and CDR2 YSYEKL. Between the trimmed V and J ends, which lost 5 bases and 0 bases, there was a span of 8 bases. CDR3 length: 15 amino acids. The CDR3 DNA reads TGCGCCAGCAGCTCCTCCAACTCTGGGGCCAACGTCCTGACTTTC. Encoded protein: CASSSSNSGANVLTF.

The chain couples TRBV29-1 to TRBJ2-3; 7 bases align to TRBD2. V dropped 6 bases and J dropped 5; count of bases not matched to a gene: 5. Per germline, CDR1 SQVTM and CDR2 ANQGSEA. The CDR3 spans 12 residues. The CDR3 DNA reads TGCAGCGTAGTCACTAGCGTAGATACGCAGTATTTT. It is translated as CSVVTSVDTQYF.

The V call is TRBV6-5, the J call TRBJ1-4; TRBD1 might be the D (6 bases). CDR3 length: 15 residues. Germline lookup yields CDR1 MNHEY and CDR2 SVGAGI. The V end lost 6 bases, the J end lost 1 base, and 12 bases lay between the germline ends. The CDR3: CASRKGGETNEKLFF. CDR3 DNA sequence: TGTGCCAGCAGGAAGGGGGGTGAAACTAATGAAAAACTGTTTTTT.

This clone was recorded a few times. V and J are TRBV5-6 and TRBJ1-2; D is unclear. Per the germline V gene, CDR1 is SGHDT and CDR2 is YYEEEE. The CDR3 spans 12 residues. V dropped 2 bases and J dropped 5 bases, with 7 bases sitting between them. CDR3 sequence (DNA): TGTGCCAGCAGCTTTCCCCGTTATGGCTACACCTTC. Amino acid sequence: CASSFPRYGYTF. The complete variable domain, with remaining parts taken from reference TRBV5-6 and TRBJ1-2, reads DAGVTQSPTHLIKTRGQQVTLRCSPKSGHDTVSWYQQALGQGPQFIFQYYEEEERQRGNFPDRFSGHQFPNYSSELNVNALLLGDSALYLCASSFPRYGYTFGSGTRLTVV.

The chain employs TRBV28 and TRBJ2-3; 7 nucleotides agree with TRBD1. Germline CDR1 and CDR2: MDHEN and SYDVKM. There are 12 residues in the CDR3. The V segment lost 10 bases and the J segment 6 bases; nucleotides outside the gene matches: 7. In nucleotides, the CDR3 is TGTGCCACCTCTGGGACAGCGGATACGCAGTATTTT. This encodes CATSGTADTQYF. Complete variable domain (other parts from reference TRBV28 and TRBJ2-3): DVKVTQSSRYLVKRTGEKVFLECVQDMDHENMFWYRQDPGLGLRLIYFSYDVKMKEKGDIPEGYSVSREKKERFSLILESASTNQTSMYLCATSGTADTQYFGPGTRLTVL.

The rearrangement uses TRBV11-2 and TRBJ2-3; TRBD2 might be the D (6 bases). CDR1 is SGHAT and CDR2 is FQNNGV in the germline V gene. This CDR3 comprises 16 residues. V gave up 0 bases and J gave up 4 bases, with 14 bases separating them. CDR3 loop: CASSLEAGRSPDTQYF. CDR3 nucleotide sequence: TGTGCCAGCAGCTTAGAAGCAGGGAGGAGCCCAGATACGCAGTATTTT.

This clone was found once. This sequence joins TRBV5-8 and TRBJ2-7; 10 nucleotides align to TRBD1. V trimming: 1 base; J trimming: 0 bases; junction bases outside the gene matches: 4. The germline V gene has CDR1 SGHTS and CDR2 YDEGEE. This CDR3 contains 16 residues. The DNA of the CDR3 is TGTGCCAGCAGCTTGAGGACAGGGGGGGGCTCCTACGAGCAGTACTTC. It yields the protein CASSLRTGGGSYEQYF.

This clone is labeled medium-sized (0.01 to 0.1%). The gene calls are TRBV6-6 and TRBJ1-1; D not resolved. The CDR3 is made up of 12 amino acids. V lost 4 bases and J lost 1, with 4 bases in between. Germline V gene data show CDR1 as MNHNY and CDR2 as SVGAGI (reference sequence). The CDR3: CASSSGNTEAFF. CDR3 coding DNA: TGTGCCAGCAGTTCGGGGAACACTGAAGCTTTCTTT.

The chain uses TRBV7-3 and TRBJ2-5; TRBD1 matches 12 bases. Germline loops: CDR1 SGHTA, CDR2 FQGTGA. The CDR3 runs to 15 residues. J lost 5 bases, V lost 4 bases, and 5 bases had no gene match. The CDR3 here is CASSSGTGGWETQYF. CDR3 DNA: TGTGCCAGCAGCTCCGGGACAGGGGGCTGGGAGACCCAGTACTTC.

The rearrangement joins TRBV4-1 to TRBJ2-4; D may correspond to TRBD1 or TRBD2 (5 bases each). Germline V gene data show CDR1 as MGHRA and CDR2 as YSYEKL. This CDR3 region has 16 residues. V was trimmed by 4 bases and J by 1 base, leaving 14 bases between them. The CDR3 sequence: CASSRDQDPAKNIQYF. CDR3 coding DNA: TGCGCCAGCAGCCGGGACCAGGACCCGGCCAAAAACATTCAGTACTTC.

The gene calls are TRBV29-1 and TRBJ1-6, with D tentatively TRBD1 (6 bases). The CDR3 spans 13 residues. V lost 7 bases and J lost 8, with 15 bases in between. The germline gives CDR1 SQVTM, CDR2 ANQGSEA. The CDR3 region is CSARDRTDSPLHF. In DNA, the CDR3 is TGCAGCGCTCGAGACAGGACGGATTCACCCCTCCACTTT.

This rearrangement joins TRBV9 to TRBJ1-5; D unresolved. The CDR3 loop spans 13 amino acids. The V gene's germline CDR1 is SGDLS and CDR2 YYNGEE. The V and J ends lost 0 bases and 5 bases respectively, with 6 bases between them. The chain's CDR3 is CASSVDGDQPQHF. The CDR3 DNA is TGTGCCAGCAGCGTAGACGGGGATCAGCCCCAGCATTTT.

The CDR3 sequence: CASSEVLSSYNEQFF. CDR3 DNA sequence: TGTGCCAGCAGTGAAGTCCTGAGCTCCTACAATGAGCAGTTCTTC. The V call is TRBV25-1, the J call TRBJ2-1, with D hard to call. The germline CDR1 and CDR2 sequences are MGHDK and SYGVNS. The CDR3 length is 15 residues. Trimming pared 2 bases from V and 0 bases from J, leaving 8 bases between.

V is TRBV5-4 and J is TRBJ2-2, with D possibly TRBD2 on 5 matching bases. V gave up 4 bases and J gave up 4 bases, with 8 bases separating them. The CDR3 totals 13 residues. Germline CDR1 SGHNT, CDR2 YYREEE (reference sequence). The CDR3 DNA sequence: TGTGCCAGCAGCGGGAGAGGCACCGGGGAGCTGTTTTTT. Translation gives CASSGRGTGELFF. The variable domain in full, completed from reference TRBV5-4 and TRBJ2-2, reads ETGVTQSPTHLIKTRGQQVTLRCSSQSGHNTVSWYQQALGQGPQFIFQYYREEENGRGNFPPRFSGLQFPNYSSELNVNALELDDSALYLCASSGRGTGELFFGEGSRLTVL.

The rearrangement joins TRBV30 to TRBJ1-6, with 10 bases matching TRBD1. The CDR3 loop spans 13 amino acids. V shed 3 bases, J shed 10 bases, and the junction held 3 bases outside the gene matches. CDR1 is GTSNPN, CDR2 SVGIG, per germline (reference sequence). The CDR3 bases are TGTGCCTGGAGCGGGACAGGGGTATCACCCCTCCACTTT. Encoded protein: CAWSGTGVSPLHF.

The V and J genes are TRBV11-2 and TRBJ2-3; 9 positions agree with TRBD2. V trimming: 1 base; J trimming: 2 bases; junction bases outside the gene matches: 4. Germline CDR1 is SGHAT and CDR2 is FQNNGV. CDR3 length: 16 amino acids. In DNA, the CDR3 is TGTGCCAGCAGCTTAGGGACTAGCGTTTCCACAGATACGCAGTATTTT. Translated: CASSLGTSVSTDTQYF.

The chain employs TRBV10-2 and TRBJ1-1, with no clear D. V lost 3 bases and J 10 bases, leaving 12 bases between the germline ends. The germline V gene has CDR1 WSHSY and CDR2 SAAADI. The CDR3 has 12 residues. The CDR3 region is CASSDEGRRAFF. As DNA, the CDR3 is TGCGCCAGCAGTGATGAGGGTCGGAGAGCTTTCTTT.

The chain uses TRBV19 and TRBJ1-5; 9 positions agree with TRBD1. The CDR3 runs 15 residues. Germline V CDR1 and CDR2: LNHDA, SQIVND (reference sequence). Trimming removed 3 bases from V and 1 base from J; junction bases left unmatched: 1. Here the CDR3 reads CASSMDRGSNQPQHF. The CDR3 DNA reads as TGTGCCAGTAGTATGGACAGGGGAAGCAATCAGCCCCAGCATTTT.

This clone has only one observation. The CDR3 nucleotides read TGCAGCGTTGTCGTAGGCTATGGCTACACCTTC. It translates to CSVVVGYGYTF. The V gene is TRBV29-1, the J gene TRBJ1-2; no firm D call. The CDR3 contains 11 residues. V was pared by 4 bases and J by 4 bases, with 7 bases between. Germline loops: CDR1 SQVTM, CDR2 ANQGSEA.

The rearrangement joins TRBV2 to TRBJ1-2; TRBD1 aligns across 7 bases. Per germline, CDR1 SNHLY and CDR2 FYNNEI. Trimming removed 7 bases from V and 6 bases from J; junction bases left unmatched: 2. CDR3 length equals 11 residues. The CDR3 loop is CASMDRNGYTF. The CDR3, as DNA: TGTGCCAGCATGGACAGGAATGGCTACACCTTC.

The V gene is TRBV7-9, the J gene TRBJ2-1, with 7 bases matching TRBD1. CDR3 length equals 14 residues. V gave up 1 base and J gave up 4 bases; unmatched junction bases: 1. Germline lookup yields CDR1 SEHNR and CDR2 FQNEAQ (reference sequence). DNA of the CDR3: TGTGCCAGCAGCTTAGGGGACAGATACAATGAGCAGTTCTTC. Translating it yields CASSLGDRYNEQFF.

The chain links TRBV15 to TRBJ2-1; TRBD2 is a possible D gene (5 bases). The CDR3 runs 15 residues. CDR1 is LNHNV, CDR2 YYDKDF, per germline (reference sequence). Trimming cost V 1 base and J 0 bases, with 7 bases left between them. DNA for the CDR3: TGTGCCACCAGCAGAGGTGGGAGCTCCTACAATGAGCAGTTCTTC. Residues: CATSRGGSSYNEQFF. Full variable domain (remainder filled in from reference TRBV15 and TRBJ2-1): DAMVIQNPRYQVTQFGKPVTLSCSQTLNHNVMYWYQQKSSQAPKLLFHYYDKDFNNEADTPDNFQSRRPNTSFCFLDIRSPGLGDTAMYLCATSRGGSSYNEQFFGPGTRLTVL.

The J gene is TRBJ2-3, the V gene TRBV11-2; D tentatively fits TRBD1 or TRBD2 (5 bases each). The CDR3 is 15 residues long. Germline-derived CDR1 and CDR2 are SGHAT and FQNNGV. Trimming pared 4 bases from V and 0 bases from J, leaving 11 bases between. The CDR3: CASSSGTYSTDTQYF. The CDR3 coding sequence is TGTGCCAGCAGCTCGGGGACCTACAGCACAGATACGCAGTATTTT.

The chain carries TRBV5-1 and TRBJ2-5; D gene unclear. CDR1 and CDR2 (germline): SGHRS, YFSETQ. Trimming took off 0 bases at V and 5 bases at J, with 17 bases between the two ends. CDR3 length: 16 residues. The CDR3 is CASSLAGQPQRETQYF. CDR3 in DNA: TGCGCCAGCAGCTTGGCAGGCCAGCCCCAAAGGGAGACCCAGTACTTC.

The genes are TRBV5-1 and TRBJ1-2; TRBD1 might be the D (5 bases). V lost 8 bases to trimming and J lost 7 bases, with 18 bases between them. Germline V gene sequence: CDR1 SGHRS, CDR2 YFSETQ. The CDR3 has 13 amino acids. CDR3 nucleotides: TGCGCCAGGGGGCTGGATTGGTTATGTGGCTACACCTTC. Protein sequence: CARGLDWLCGYTF.

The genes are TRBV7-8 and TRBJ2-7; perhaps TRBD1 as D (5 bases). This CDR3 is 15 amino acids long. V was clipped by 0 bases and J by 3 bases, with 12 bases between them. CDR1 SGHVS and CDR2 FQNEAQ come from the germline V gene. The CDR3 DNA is TGTGCCAGCAGCTTAGCAGGCCAGGGAAACTACGAGCAGTACTTC. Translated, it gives CASSLAGQGNYEQYF.